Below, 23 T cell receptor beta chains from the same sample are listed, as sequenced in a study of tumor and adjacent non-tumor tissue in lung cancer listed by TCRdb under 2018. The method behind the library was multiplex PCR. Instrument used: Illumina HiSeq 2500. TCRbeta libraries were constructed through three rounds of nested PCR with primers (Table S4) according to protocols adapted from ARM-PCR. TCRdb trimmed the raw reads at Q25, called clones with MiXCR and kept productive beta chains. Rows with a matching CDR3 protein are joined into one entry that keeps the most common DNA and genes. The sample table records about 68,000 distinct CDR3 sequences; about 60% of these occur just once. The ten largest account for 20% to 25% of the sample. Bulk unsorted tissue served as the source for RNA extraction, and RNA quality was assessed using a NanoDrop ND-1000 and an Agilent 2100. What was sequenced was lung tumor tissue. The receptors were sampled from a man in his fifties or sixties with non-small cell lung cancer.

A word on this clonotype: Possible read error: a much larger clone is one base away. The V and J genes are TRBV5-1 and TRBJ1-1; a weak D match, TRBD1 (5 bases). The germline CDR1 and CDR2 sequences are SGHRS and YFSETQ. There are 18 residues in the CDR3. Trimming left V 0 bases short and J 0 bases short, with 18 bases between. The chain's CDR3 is CASSLDGRGRSVNTEAFF. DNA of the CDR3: TGCGCCAGCAGCTTGGACGGGAGGGGAAGGTCCGTGAACACTGAAGCTTTCTTT.

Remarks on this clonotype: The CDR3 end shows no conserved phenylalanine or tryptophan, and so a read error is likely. The CDR3 protein is CSVQTQGSIYGQYL. The CDR3 DNA reads TGCAGCGTTCAAACCCAGGGATCCATATACGGGCAGTACTTA. This chain uses TRBV29-1 with TRBJ2-7, with D perhaps TRBD1 (5 bases). CDR3 size: 14 residues. Germline V gives CDR1 SQVTM, CDR2 ANQGSEA.

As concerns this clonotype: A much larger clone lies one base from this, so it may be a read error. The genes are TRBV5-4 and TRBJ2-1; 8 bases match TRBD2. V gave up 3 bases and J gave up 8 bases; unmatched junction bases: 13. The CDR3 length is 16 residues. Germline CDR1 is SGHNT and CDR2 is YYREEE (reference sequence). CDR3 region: CASSWESGGHHDEQFF. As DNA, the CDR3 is TGTGCCAGCAGCTGGGAGAGCGGGGGCCACCATGATGAGCAGTTCTTC.

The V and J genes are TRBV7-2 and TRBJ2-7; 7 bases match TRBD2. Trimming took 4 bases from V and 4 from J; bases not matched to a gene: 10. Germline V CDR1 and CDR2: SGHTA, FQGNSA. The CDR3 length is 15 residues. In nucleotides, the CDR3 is TGTGCCAGCAGCTCGACGGGATGGGGGGGTTACGAGCAGTACTTC. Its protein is CASSSTGWGGYEQYF.

CDR3 coding DNA: TGTGCCAGCAGCTTAAGTTCGGGGGCGGTATTATCACCCCTCCACTTT. Amino acid sequence: CASSLSSGAVLSPLHF. V gene TRBV7-2 combines with J gene TRBJ1-6, with D possibly matching TRBD1 (6 bases). Trimming cost V 2 bases and J 10 bases, with 18 bases left between them. The V gene's germline CDR1 is SGHTA and CDR2 FQGNSA. The CDR3 length is 16 residues.

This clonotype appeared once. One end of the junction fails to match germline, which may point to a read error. CDR3 loop: CDSSRTITRELFF. CDR3 nucleotides: TGTGACAGCAGCAGGACTATAACCAGGGAGCTGTTTTTT. V usage is TRBV5-6 and J usage is TRBJ2-2; tentative D call: TRBD2 (6 bases). This CDR3 is built from 13 residues. Germline V gene sequence: CDR1 SGHDT, CDR2 YYEEEE.

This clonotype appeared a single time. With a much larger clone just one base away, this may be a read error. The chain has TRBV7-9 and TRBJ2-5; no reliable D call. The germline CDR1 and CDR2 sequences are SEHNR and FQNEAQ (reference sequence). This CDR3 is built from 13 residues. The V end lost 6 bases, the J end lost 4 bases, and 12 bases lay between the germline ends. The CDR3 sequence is CASRLNFIETQYF. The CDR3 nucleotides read TGTGCCAGCAGGTTAAACTTCATAGAGACCCAGTACTTC.

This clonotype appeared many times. The CDR3 DNA is TGTGCCAGCAGTTTTGGACAGGACGGGGCCAACGTCCTGACTTTC. It specifies CASSFGQDGANVLTF. This chain joins TRBV12-3 or TRBV12-4 and TRBJ2-6; 7 nucleotides line up with TRBD1. This CDR3 has 15 residues. The junction had 3 bases not matched to a gene; V was cut back by 3 bases and J by 4 bases.

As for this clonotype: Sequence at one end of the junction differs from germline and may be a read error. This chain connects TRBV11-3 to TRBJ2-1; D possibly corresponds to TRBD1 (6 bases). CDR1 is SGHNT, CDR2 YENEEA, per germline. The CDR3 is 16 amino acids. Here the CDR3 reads CASSLRWSQGNNEQFF. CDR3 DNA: TGTGCTAGCAGCCTAAGATGGTCGCAGGGGAATAATGAGCAGTTCTTC.

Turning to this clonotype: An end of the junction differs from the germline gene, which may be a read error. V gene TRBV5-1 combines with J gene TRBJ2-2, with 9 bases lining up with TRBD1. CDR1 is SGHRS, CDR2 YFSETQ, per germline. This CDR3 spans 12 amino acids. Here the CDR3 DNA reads TGCGCCTGCCGACAGGGGGACGGGGAGCTGTTTTTC. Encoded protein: CACRQGDGELFF.

The chain's CDR3 is CSVEDAGTSGLITDTQYF. CDR3 sequence (DNA): TGCAGCGTTGAAGACGCCGGGACTAGCGGGTTAATCACAGATACGCAGTATTTT. V gene TRBV29-1 combines with J gene TRBJ2-3; 12 nucleotides match TRBD2. The CDR3 is 18 amino acids. CDR1 is SQVTM and CDR2 is ANQGSEA in the germline V gene. The V gene end was trimmed by 0 bases and the J gene end by 2 bases; junction bases not matched to a gene: 9.

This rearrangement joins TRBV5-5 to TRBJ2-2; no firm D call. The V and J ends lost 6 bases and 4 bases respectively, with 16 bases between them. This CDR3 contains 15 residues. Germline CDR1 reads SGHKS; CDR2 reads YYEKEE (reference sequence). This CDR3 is CASNLVRLGTGELFF. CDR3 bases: TGTGCCAGCAACCTGGTTCGACTCGGCACCGGGGAGCTGTTTTTT.

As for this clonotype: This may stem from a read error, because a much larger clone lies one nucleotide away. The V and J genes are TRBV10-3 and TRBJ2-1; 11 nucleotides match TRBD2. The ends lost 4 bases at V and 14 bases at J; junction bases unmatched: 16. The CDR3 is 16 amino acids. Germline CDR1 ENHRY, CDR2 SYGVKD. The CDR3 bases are TGTGCCATCAGTGGGGGTAGCGGGAGGGCCACGGGAGAGGAGTTCTTC. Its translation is CAISGGSGRATGEEFF.

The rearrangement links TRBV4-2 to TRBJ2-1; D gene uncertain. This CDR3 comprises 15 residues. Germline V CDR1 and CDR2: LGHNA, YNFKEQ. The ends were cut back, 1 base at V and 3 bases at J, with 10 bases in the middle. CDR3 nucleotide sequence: TGTGCCAGCAGCCAAGGACCAGCGCACTACAATGAGCAGTTCTTC. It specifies CASSQGPAHYNEQFF.

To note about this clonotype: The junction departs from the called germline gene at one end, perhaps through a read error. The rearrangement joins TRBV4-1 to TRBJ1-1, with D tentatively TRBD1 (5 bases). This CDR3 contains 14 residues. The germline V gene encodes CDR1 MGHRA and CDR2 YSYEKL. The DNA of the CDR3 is TGCGCCAACAGCCAAGTGGACATGAATACCGAAGCTTTCTTT. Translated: CANSQVDMNTEAFF.

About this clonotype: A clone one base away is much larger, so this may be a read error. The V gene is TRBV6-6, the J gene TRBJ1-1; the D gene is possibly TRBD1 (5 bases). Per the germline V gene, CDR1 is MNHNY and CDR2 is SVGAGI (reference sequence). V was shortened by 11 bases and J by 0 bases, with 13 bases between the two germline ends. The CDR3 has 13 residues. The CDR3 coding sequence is TGTGCCGGCGTCGGGACCGTGAACACTGAAGCTTTCTTT. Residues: CAGVGTVNTEAFF.

Here the CDR3 reads CASSFRGEGTDTQYF. DNA of the CDR3: TGTGCCAGCAGCTTCAGAGGGGAGGGCACAGATACGCAGTATTTT. This chain connects TRBV7-9 to TRBJ2-3; D perhaps matches TRBD2 (6 bases). With 3 bases removed from V and 1 base from J, the gap between germline ends came to 11 bases. This CDR3 has 15 residues. The germline gives CDR1 SEHNR, CDR2 FQNEAQ (reference sequence).

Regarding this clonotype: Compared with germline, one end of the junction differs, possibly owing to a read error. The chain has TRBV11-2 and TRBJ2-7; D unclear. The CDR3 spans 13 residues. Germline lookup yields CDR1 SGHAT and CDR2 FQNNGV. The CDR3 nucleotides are TGCGCCAGCAGCTTGGTAGGGTTTGTCGAGCAGTACTTC. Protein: CASSLVGFVEQYF.

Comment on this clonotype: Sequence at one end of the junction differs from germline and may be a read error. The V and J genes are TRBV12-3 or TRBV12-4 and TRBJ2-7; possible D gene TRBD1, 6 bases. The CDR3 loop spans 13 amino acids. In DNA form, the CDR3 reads TGTGTCAGCAGTTACTACAGGGTCGGTGAGCAATACTTC. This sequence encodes CVSSYYRVGEQYF.

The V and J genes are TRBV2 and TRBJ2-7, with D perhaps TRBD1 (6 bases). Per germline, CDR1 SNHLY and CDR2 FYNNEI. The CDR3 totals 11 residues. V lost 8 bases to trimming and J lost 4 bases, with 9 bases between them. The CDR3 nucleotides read TGTGCCAGCCTGGGACATTACGAGCAGTACTTC. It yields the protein CASLGHYEQYF.

CDR3 in amino acids: CASNSYNEQFF. The CDR3 DNA reads as TGTGCCAGCAACTCCTACAATGAGCAGTTCTTC. This chain links TRBV28 with TRBJ2-1; D not certain. Germline CDR1 MDHEN, CDR2 SYDVKM. The ends were cut back, 7 bases at V and 0 bases at J, with 1 base in the middle. The CDR3 runs to 11 residues.

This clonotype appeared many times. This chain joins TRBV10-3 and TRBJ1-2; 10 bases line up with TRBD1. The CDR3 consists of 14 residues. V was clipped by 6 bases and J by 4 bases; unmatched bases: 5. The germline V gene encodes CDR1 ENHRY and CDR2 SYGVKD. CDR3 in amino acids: CAIRPGQGTYGYTF. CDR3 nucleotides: TGTGCCATCAGGCCGGGACAGGGGACCTATGGCTACACCTTC.

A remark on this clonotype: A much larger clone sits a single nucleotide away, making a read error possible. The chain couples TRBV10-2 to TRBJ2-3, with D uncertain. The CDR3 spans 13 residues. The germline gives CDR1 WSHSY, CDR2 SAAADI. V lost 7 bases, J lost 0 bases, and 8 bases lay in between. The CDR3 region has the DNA TGCGCCAGCAACTCAGACAGCACAGATACGCAGTATTTT. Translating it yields CASNSDSTDTQYF.